Below, 29 T cell receptor beta chains from the same sample are listed, as sequenced in a study of T cell responses to AZD1222 COVID-19 vaccine. The protocol was immunoSEQ multiplex PCR, while the TCRdb copy is restricted to in-frame clones and leaves out a portion. This table has under 85,000 clones, about nine tenths appearing once. The sample here was peripheral blood, taken 28 days after the second AZD1222 dose. The receptor set was obtained from an adult who received the AZD1222 COVID-19 vaccine.

This sequence joins TRBV9 and TRBJ2-7; D is unclear. Per germline, CDR1 SGDLS and CDR2 YYNGEE. V shed 4 bases and J shed 0 bases, with 8 bases lying between them. This CDR3 region has 13 residues. The CDR3 here is CASSPGVSYEQYF. DNA of the CDR3: TGTGCCAGCAGCCCAGGAGTCTCCTACGAGCAGTACTTC.

The CDR3 DNA reads TGTGCCTGGAGTAGGCAACAGGGGGCTTCATTCCCCGAAGCTTTCTTT. It specifies CAWSRQQGASFPEAFF. The chain combines TRBV30 with TRBJ1-1; 9 bases are shared with TRBD1. CDR3 length: 16 amino acids. V dropped 2 bases and J dropped 8; count of bases not matched to a gene: 15. Germline values: CDR1 GTSNPN, CDR2 SVGIG (reference sequence).

The chain uses TRBV30 and TRBJ2-1; D is possibly TRBD2 (6 bases). With 8 bases removed from V and 3 bases from J, the gap between germline ends came to 14 bases. The length of the CDR3 is 13 residues. CDR1 GTSNPN and CDR2 SVGIG come from the germline V gene (reference sequence). CDR3 region: CARATGDYNEQFF. In DNA form, the CDR3 reads TGTGCCCGTGCAACGGGAGACTACAATGAGCAGTTCTTC.

This chain connects TRBV5-4 to TRBJ1-1; TRBD1 matches at 8 bases. Germline values: CDR1 SGHNT, CDR2 YYREEE (reference sequence). The ends lost 4 bases at V and 1 base at J; junction bases unmatched: 9. The CDR3 length is 16 residues. As DNA, the CDR3 is TGTGCCAGCAGCCTCCCCACAGGGGGGGCGAACACTGAAGCTTTCTTT. Protein: CASSLPTGGANTEAFF.

The V and J genes are TRBV11-1 and TRBJ1-1; 9 bases are shared with TRBD1. CDR3 length: 14 amino acids. J lost 10 bases, V lost 5 bases, and 11 bases had no gene match. Germline V lookup: CDR1 SGHAT, CDR2 FQDESV (reference sequence). The CDR3 DNA reads TGTGCCAGCAGCCGCGATGGGACAGGGAGTGCAGCTTTCTTT. Its translation: CASSRDGTGSAAFF.

The V gene is TRBV7-2, the J gene TRBJ2-4; 10 bases fit TRBD2. This CDR3 is built from 15 residues. V lost 5 bases and J lost 8; bases outside the gene matches: 9. Germline CDR1 reads SGHTA; CDR2 reads FQGNSA. This CDR3 reads CASSPDGTSVDIQYF. Here the CDR3 DNA reads TGTGCCAGCAGCCCGGACGGGACTAGCGTAGACATTCAGTACTTC.

This rearrangement joins TRBV7-9 to TRBJ2-7; TRBD2 is a possible D gene (7 bases). V was shortened by 5 bases and J by 3 bases, with 20 bases between the two germline ends. This CDR3 has 16 amino acids. Germline V gene sequence: CDR1 SEHNR, CDR2 FQNEAQ (reference sequence). CDR3 DNA sequence: TGTGCCAGCAGCCCGACGGGGGGCGCAGCGATCTACGAGCAGTACTTC. This sequence encodes CASSPTGGAAIYEQYF.

This clone was detected only once. The gene calls are TRBV7-9 and TRBJ2-5; D possibly corresponds to TRBD2 (6 bases). There are 16 residues in the CDR3. The germline CDR1 and CDR2 sequences are SEHNR and FQNEAQ (reference sequence). V gave up 5 bases and J gave up 5 bases, with 21 bases separating them. The CDR3 protein is CASSVPLGRRAETQYF. The DNA for the CDR3 is TGTGCCAGCAGCGTCCCACTGGGGAGGAGGGCTGAGACCCAGTACTTC. Filled out from reference TRBV7-9 and TRBJ2-5, the complete variable domain reads DTGVSQNPRHKITKRGQNVTFRCDPISEHNRLYWYRQTLGQGPEFLTYFQNEAQLEKSRLLSDRFSAERPKGSFSTLEIQRTEQGDSAMYLCASSVPLGRRAETQYFGPGTRLLVL.

Comment on this clone: This same CDR3 is encoded by further DNA sequences in the sample. V gene TRBV7-9 combines with J gene TRBJ2-6, with D perhaps given as TRBD1 or TRBD2 (6 bases each). This CDR3 is built from 19 residues. Germline V gives CDR1 SEHNR, CDR2 FQNEAQ (reference sequence). V was trimmed by 1 base and J by 2 bases, leaving 18 bases between them. CDR3 in DNA: TGTGCCAGCAGCTTAGGGACCGGGGGCGGCGGGGCTGGGGCCAACGTCCTGACTTTC. Its translation is CASSLGTGGGGAGANVLTF.

In DNA, the CDR3 is TGTGCCAGCAGTGAAGGACTAGCGGGGGACTACGAGCAGTACTTC. This codes for CASSEGLAGDYEQYF. The V and J genes are TRBV6-1 and TRBJ2-7, with 12 bases identical to TRBD2. The V segment lost 1 base and the J segment 3 bases; nucleotides outside the gene matches: 1. The CDR3 spans 15 residues. Germline-derived CDR1 and CDR2 are MNHNS and SASEGT.

The V call is TRBV11-1, the J call TRBJ2-7, with D perhaps matching TRBD1 (5 bases). The V and J ends lost 1 base and 3 bases respectively, with 7 bases between them. The V gene's germline CDR1 is SGHAT and CDR2 FQDESV (reference sequence). This CDR3 comprises 13 residues. In DNA form, the CDR3 reads TGTGCCAGCAGCTTAGGCAGGGTCTACGAGCAGTACTTC. Translating gives CASSLGRVYEQYF.

The CDR3 loop reads CASSDAARDAFQPQHF. DNA for the CDR3: TGTGCCAGCAGTGATGCGGCGAGGGATGCCTTTCAGCCCCAGCATTTT. The chain uses TRBV25-1 and TRBJ1-5; D is ambiguous. Germline CDR1 is MGHDK and CDR2 is SYGVNS. V was trimmed by 3 bases and J by 6 bases, leaving 18 bases between them. The CDR3 consists of 16 residues.

This clone was seen once. The chain uses TRBV5-4 and TRBJ2-3, with D possibly being TRBD1 (5 bases). The CDR3 has 17 amino acids. Trimming cost V 0 bases and J 0 bases, with 14 bases left between them. Germline V gene sequence: CDR1 SGHNT, CDR2 YYREEE (reference sequence). CDR3 in DNA: TGTGCCAGCAGCTTGGACTTCAGGGCCACTAGCACAGATACGCAGTATTTT. Residues: CASSLDFRATSTDTQYF. Based on the CDR3 plus reference TRBV5-4 and TRBJ2-3, the full variable domain is ETGVTQSPTHLIKTRGQQVTLRCSSQSGHNTVSWYQQALGQGPQFIFQYYREEENGRGNFPPRFSGLQFPNYSSELNVNALELDDSALYLCASSLDFRATSTDTQYFGPGTRLTVL.

This chain connects TRBV7-9 to TRBJ1-1; TRBD1 might be the D (5 bases). V lost 2 bases and J lost 6, with 13 bases in between. This CDR3 comprises 14 residues. Germline CDR1 and CDR2: SEHNR and FQNEAQ (reference sequence). CDR3 in DNA: TGTGCCAGCAGCTTATGGGACCGCAGGTCTGAAGCTTTCTTT. Its protein is CASSLWDRRSEAFF.

V and J are TRBV23-1 and TRBJ2-7; 8 bases line up with TRBD1. TRBV23-1 belongs to the ORF category, with a function that is uncertain. The CDR3 is made up of 11 amino acids. The V and J ends lost 7 bases and 5 bases, in that order; junction bases with no gene match: 1. CDR3 sequence reads: CASTDRDEQYF. CDR3 DNA: TGCGCCAGCACGGACAGGGACGAGCAGTACTTC.

The chain links TRBV13 to TRBJ1-1, with 9 bases lining up with TRBD1. Trimming cost V 8 bases and J 3 bases; bases outside gene matches: 13. The CDR3 loop spans 16 amino acids. From germline, CDR1 is PRHDT and CDR2 FYEKMQ (reference sequence). The CDR3 DNA follows: TGTGCCAGCCGGACAGGGGCGCTGGAGGGGTACACTGAAGCTTTCTTT. Its translation is CASRTGALEGYTEAFF.

The chain links TRBV24-1 to TRBJ2-3; 7 bases fit TRBD1. Trimming at V came to 6 bases and at J to 3 bases, leaving 2 bases not matched to a gene. Germline V gives CDR1 KGHDR, CDR2 SFDVKD. The CDR3 loop spans 13 amino acids. CDR3 coding DNA: TGTGCCACCAGTCGCAGGGGGACAGATACGCAGTATTTT. As protein: CATSRRGTDTQYF.

The chain employs TRBV30 and TRBJ1-2, with no clear D. Between the trimmed V and J ends, which lost 5 bases and 6 bases, there was a span of 19 bases. Germline V gives CDR1 GTSNPN, CDR2 SVGIG (reference sequence). The CDR3 runs to 14 residues. CDR3 coding DNA: TGTGCCTGGGCCCGGGTTGTAGGAGTTGATGGCTACACCTTC. This codes for CAWARVVGVDGYTF.

The chain employs TRBV19 and TRBJ1-1, with 8 positions matching TRBD1. J lost 7 bases, V lost 5 bases, and 12 bases had no gene match. Looked up from germline, CDR1 is LNHDA and CDR2 is SQIVND (reference sequence). CDR3 length equals 15 residues. DNA for the CDR3: TGTGCCAGTAGTGCCAAAATTCAGGGGGCCTTTGAAGCTTTCTTT. Its protein is CASSAKIQGAFEAFF.

This clone occurred once. The V and J genes are TRBV6-2 or TRBV6-3 and TRBJ1-6; 10 positions match TRBD1. The CDR3 covers 19 residues. The trim removed 2 bases at V and 9 bases at J, leaving 16 bases unmatched. Germline lookup yields CDR1 MNHEY and CDR2 SVGEGT. The CDR3 nucleotides read TGTGCCAGCAGTTACACCGGGACAGGGGCCTCGCAGAGGGGTTCACCCCTCCACTTT. It is translated as CASSYTGTGASQRGSPLHF.

CDR3 amino acids: CASRGLSGEQYF. The CDR3 coding sequence is TGTGCCAGCAGGGGGTTGTCGGGCGAGCAGTACTTC. The chain combines TRBV12-3 or TRBV12-4 with TRBJ2-7; D is unresolved. CDR3 size: 12 residues. Trimming pared 6 bases from V and 6 bases from J, leaving 12 bases between.

The chain recombines TRBV4-3 with TRBJ1-5, with D uncertain. In germline, CDR1 is LGHNA, CDR2 YSLEER. The CDR3 length is 14 residues. Trimming shortened V by 1 base and J by 3 bases, and 7 bases separated the two germline ends. This CDR3 reads CASSQVTNNQPQHF. The CDR3 nucleotides are TGCGCCAGCAGCCAAGTAACCAACAATCAGCCCCAGCATTTT.

V gene TRBV9 combines with J gene TRBJ2-3, with 15 positions matching TRBD2. The trim removed 3 bases at V and 2 bases at J, leaving 7 bases unmatched. The CDR3 contains 18 residues. Germline lookup yields CDR1 SGDLS and CDR2 YYNGEE. The CDR3 region has the DNA TGTGCCAGCAGCGAAAGGGGACTAGCGGGGGGTTTCACAGATACGCAGTATTTT. Translated: CASSERGLAGGFTDTQYF.

This clone was detected once. The rearrangement links TRBV7-3 to TRBJ2-1; no clear D. Trimming took 5 bases from V and 6 from J, leaving 17 bases between them. Germline loops: CDR1 SGHTA, CDR2 FQGTGA. The CDR3 sequence is 15 residues long. As DNA, the CDR3 is TGTGCCAGCAGCCGACGAATGGCCGAACCCAATGAGCAGTTCTTC. Protein sequence: CASSRRMAEPNEQFF. The complete variable domain, with remaining parts taken from reference TRBV7-3 and TRBJ2-1, reads GAGVSQTPSNKVTEKGKYVELRCDPISGHTALYWYRQSLGQGPEFLIYFQGTGAADDSGLPNDRFFAVRPEGSVSTLKIQRTERGDSAVYLCASSRRMAEPNEQFFGPGTRLTVL.

The chain carries TRBV5-4 and TRBJ2-7, with unresolved D. CDR1 and CDR2 (germline): SGHNT, YYREEE (reference sequence). V gave up 2 bases and J gave up 0 bases, with 15 bases separating them. There are 16 residues in the CDR3. Here the CDR3 reads CASSLQLTRSSYEQYF. The CDR3 nucleotides are TGTGCCAGCAGCTTACAACTTACAAGGAGCTCCTACGAGCAGTACTTC.

The chain has TRBV10-3 and TRBJ1-2; weak D call: TRBD1 (5 bases). The V gene lost 2 bases and the J gene lost 8 bases, with 18 bases spanning the gap. CDR3 length: 15 residues. Germline V CDR1 and CDR2: ENHRY, SYGVKD. The CDR3 region has the DNA TGTGCCATCAGTGAGGAGGGTAGGGGTGCAAGGGGCTACACCTTC. Translating it yields CAISEEGRGARGYTF.

The rearrangement links TRBV29-1 to TRBJ1-1; D remains unclear. Trimming removed 5 bases from V and 1 base from J, with 5 bases in between. CDR1 and CDR2 (germline): SQVTM, ANQGSEA. The CDR3 is 11 amino acids. In DNA form, the CDR3 reads TGCAGCGTTACCAGGAACACTGAAGCTTTCTTT. Translated: CSVTRNTEAFF.

V gene TRBV5-1 combines with J gene TRBJ1-2; 8 positions agree with TRBD1. V dropped 0 bases and J dropped 5; count of bases not matched to a gene: 3. The germline V gene encodes CDR1 SGHRS and CDR2 YFSETQ. The CDR3 covers 14 residues. CDR3 residues: CASSLEQGGYGYTF. Here the CDR3 DNA reads TGCGCCAGCAGCTTGGAACAGGGGGGTTATGGCTACACCTTC.

The chain couples TRBV7-2 to TRBJ2-5; D is possibly TRBD2 (5 bases). The germline V and J ends were trimmed by 5 bases and 5 bases, with 15 bases remaining between them. Germline V gene sequence: CDR1 SGHTA, CDR2 FQGNSA. This CDR3 contains 14 residues. CDR3 region: CASSMNSVIETQYF. The CDR3 bases are TGTGCCAGCAGCATGAATAGCGTAATTGAGACCCAGTACTTC.